These 20 T cell receptor beta chains originate from one sample sequenced in a study of T cells in Graves' hyperthyroidism and ophthalmopathy. There were TCR beta CDR3 regions amplified from RNA transcripts. TCR CDR3 underwent first-round RT-PCR with the HTBI primer set. TCRdb re-called the multiplex PCR reads with MiXCR, one entry per CDR3 protein. Altogether 300,000 to 500,000 distinct CDR3 sequences are present, over 11% being singletons, with the ten largest covering 25% to 30%. Sequenced input: blood. The receptors originated from a man between 45 and 60 years old with Graves' ophthalmopathy.

There are many counts of this clonotype. This chain connects TRBV6-1 to TRBJ2-1; 7 nucleotides line up with TRBD2. Germline CDR1 reads MNHNS; CDR2 reads SASEGT. Germline trimming cut 2 bases from V and 4 bases from J; bases unmatched to any gene: 17. The length of the CDR3 is 19 residues. The CDR3 coding sequence is TGTGCCAGCAGTGAACGTTGGGACTATACGGGTATAGGGTACAATGAGCAGTTCTTC. Amino acids: CASSERWDYTGIGYNEQFF.

This clonotype was picked up many times. The chain recombines TRBV7-9 with TRBJ1-1; no definite D call. The germline CDR1 and CDR2 sequences are SEHNR and FQNEAQ (reference sequence). The CDR3 extends over 13 amino acids. The V and J ends lost 0 bases and 4 bases respectively, with 6 bases between them. This CDR3 is CASSLAFSTEAFF. DNA of the CDR3: TGTGCCAGCAGCTTAGCTTTTAGCACTGAAGCTTTCTTT.

The chain carries TRBV6-5 and TRBJ1-2; D ambiguous. Germline loops: CDR1 MNHEY, CDR2 SVGAGI. V was clipped by 2 bases and J by 5 bases, with 12 bases between them. The CDR3 consists of 14 residues. CDR3 coding DNA: TGTGCCAGCAGTTACCGCGGACCCGGGTATGGCTACACCTTC. Translating gives CASSYRGPGYGYTF.

This clonotype was recorded at least ten times. The V gene is TRBV2, the J gene TRBJ2-2, with 7 positions matching TRBD2. CDR1 is SNHLY, CDR2 FYNNEI, per germline. The CDR3 runs 15 residues. V lost 7 bases and J lost 7; bases outside the gene matches: 12. The CDR3 DNA is TGTGCCAGCAAGACCGGGACTACAAAATTCGGGGAGCTGTTTTTT. It yields the protein CASKTGTTKFGELFF.

This clonotype occurred many times. The V gene is TRBV9, the J gene TRBJ2-1, with a possible D match to TRBD2 (6 bases). Per the germline V gene, CDR1 is SGDLS and CDR2 is YYNGEE. Trimming removed 0 bases at V and 4 bases at J, with 14 bases between. The CDR3 runs to 16 residues. The CDR3 loop is CASSVEWLASYNEQFF. The CDR3, as DNA: TGTGCCAGCAGCGTAGAATGGCTAGCGAGTTACAATGAGCAGTTCTTC.

This clonotype was counted ten times or more. This sequence joins TRBV3-1 and TRBJ1-1; D gene unclear. The ends were cut back, 1 base at V and 4 bases at J, with 13 bases in the middle. Per germline, CDR1 LGHDT and CDR2 YNNKEL (reference sequence). The CDR3 covers 15 residues. CDR3 region: CASSQGSGSGTEAFF. In DNA form, the CDR3 reads TGTGCCAGCAGCCAAGGGTCCGGGTCTGGCACTGAAGCTTTCTTT.

This clonotype has at least ten counts. This rearrangement joins TRBV3-1 to TRBJ1-2, with unresolved D. From germline, CDR1 is LGHDT and CDR2 YNNKEL (reference sequence). The CDR3 has 18 amino acids. Trimming pared 0 bases from V and 6 bases from J, leaving 23 bases between. Here the CDR3 reads CASSQDTVWERPLNGYTF. The DNA for the CDR3 is TGTGCCAGCAGCCAAGACACGGTTTGGGAACGCCCACTCAATGGCTACACCTTC.

This clonotype was detected ten times or more. V is TRBV18 and J is TRBJ2-3; D not certain. The CDR3 contains 15 residues. Germline values: CDR1 KGHSH, CDR2 LQKENI. V lost 3 bases, J lost 6 bases, and 16 bases lay in between. This chain's CDR3 is CASSPRTLKADTQYF. The CDR3 nucleotides read TGTGCCAGCTCACCGAGGACGTTAAAAGCGGATACGCAGTATTTT.

This clonotype was observed a handful of times. The rearrangement links TRBV9 to TRBJ2-3, with D hard to call. This CDR3 comprises 16 residues. The germline V gene has CDR1 SGDLS and CDR2 YYNGEE. Between the trimmed V and J ends, which lost 4 bases and 2 bases, there was a span of 17 bases. The CDR3 DNA follows: TGTGCCAGCAGCATCACGTCCTCCATTTCCACAGATACGCAGTATTTT. Translation gives CASSITSSISTDTQYF.

This clonotype was counted ten times or more. J is TRBJ2-5 and V is TRBV28; tentatively, D is TRBD2 (5 bases). The CDR3 has 13 residues. The germline CDR1 and CDR2 sequences are MDHEN and SYDVKM. V lost 2 bases and J lost 6, with 10 bases in between. The CDR3 sequence is CASSLDPGKTQYF. The DNA of the CDR3 is TGTGCCAGCAGTTTAGATCCGGGAAAGACCCAGTACTTC.

In this sample, this clonotype turned up many times. The chain is built from TRBV7-9 and TRBJ2-7, with a possible D match to TRBD1 (7 bases). Germline lookup yields CDR1 SEHNR and CDR2 FQNEAQ (reference sequence). Trimming took 5 bases from V and 2 from J, leaving 19 bases between them. The CDR3 is made up of 16 amino acids. CDR3 region: CASSEPQGGGPYEQYF. The CDR3 DNA reads as TGTGCCAGCAGCGAACCCCAGGGGGGCGGCCCCTACGAGCAGTACTTC.

Regarding this clonotype: Just one base apart from a much larger clone, this may be a read error. The V gene is TRBV30, the J gene TRBJ1-5, with unresolved D. The CDR3 has 13 residues. Germline V gene data show CDR1 as GTSNPN and CDR2 as SVGIG (reference sequence). The CDR3: CAWSPDLNQPQRF. The CDR3 coding sequence is TGTGCCTGGAGTCCAGACCTAAATCAGCCCCAGCGTTTT.

This clonotype was observed many times. This sequence joins TRBV5-6 and TRBJ1-2; 9 nucleotides match TRBD1. The CDR3 contains 14 residues. Unmatched junction bases numbered 2, after V lost 1 base and J lost 4 bases. Looked up from germline, CDR1 is SGHDT and CDR2 is YYEEEE. The CDR3 is CASSLTGGSYGYTF. CDR3 in DNA: TGTGCCAGCAGCTTGACAGGGGGCAGCTATGGCTACACCTTC.

This clonotype was found many times. V and J are TRBV3-1 and TRBJ2-2; 11 bases are a match to TRBD1. The V and J ends lost 2 bases and 5 bases, in that order; junction bases with no gene match: 7. Per germline, CDR1 LGHDT and CDR2 YNNKEL (reference sequence). The length of the CDR3 is 17 residues. The CDR3 spells CASSQWAGTGGTGELFF. CDR3 DNA sequence: TGTGCCAGCAGCCAATGGGCCGGGACAGGGGGAACCGGGGAGCTGTTTTTT. The complete variable domain, with remaining parts taken from reference TRBV3-1 and TRBJ2-2, reads DTAVSQTPKYLVTQMGNDKSIKCEQNLGHDTMYWYKQDSKKFLKIMFSYNNKELIINETVPNRFSPKSPDKAHLNLHINSLELGDSAVYFCASSQWAGTGGTGELFFGEGSRLTVL.

This clonotype was counted many times. The rearrangement links TRBV2 to TRBJ2-1, with 13 bases matching TRBD2. The CDR3 has 15 amino acids. CDR1 and CDR2 (germline): SNHLY, FYNNEI. V lost 6 bases to trimming and J lost 6 bases; unmatched junction nucleotides: 5. The DNA for the CDR3 is TGTGCCAGCAGCCCCGGGACTAGCGGGATCAATGAGCAGTTCTTC. Translation gives CASSPGTSGINEQFF.

The sample holds a few counts of this clonotype. V usage is TRBV4-2 and J usage is TRBJ2-7; D is undetermined. Germline CDR1 is LGHNA and CDR2 is YNFKEQ. V was shortened by 0 bases and J by 6 bases, with 12 bases between the two germline ends. There are 14 residues in the CDR3. The CDR3 coding sequence is TGTGCCAGCAGCCAAGATCGTCTAGTAGGCGAGCAGTACTTC. Its protein product is CASSQDRLVGEQYF.

This clonotype was counted between two and nine times. The rearrangement joins TRBV12-3 or TRBV12-4 to TRBJ2-2; D unclear. V shed 1 base and J shed 6 bases, with 15 bases lying between them. This CDR3 spans 16 amino acids. The CDR3 loop is CASSLVWSTVPGELFF. CDR3 nucleotide sequence: TGTGCCAGCAGTTTAGTTTGGTCGACCGTACCCGGGGAGCTGTTTTTT.

The chain joins TRBV29-1 to TRBJ2-2, with D uncertain. The CDR3 extends over 12 amino acids. Looked up from germline, CDR1 is SQVTM and CDR2 is ANQGSEA. Trimming pared 6 bases from V and 6 bases from J, leaving 11 bases between. CDR3 sequence (DNA): TGCAGCGTGACCCTCATACCCGGGGAGCTGTTTTTT. This codes for CSVTLIPGELFF.

Ten or more counts support this clonotype. This rearrangement joins TRBV30 to TRBJ2-4; the D gene is possibly TRBD2 (5 bases). Germline V lookup: CDR1 GTSNPN, CDR2 SVGIG (reference sequence). The CDR3 extends over 14 amino acids. V was cut by 2 bases and J by 9 bases, with 17 bases left in between. CDR3 in DNA: TGTGCCTGGAGTCCGCCCGGCGGAGGACCCATTCAGTACTTC. Translation gives CAWSPPGGGPIQYF.

At least ten counts were recorded for this clonotype. The chain carries TRBV30 and TRBJ2-3, with unresolved D. V was pared by 5 bases and J by 2 bases, with 11 bases between. This CDR3 contains 13 residues. Germline CDR1 and CDR2: GTSNPN and SVGIG (reference sequence). The CDR3, as DNA: TGTGCCTGGCTGGAAGGGCACACAGATACGCAGTATTTT. Its protein product is CAWLEGHTDTQYF.